The 10 T cell receptor beta chains below all came from one sample that was sequenced in a study of STAT3 mutations in large granular lymphocyte leukemia. General study points: Every T-LGLL patient had at least one immunodominant TCRbeta clonotype.

The repertoire was sequenced with immunoSEQ multiplex PCR; TCRdb's copy has only in-frame clones and lacks some. The table includes some 30,000 clones, approximately 86% detected once. These receptors have no identified antigens. Sequencing used peripheral blood mononuclear cells. The receptors stem from a man between 60 and 75 years old with T-cell large granular lymphocyte leukemia. Some clones in this sample may be carry-over from other donors' samples.

V and J are TRBV13 and TRBJ1-2; TRBD1 agrees at 9 bases. The CDR3 has 18 amino acids. From germline, CDR1 is PRHDT and CDR2 FYEKMQ (reference sequence). V lost 0 bases to trimming and J lost 1 base; unmatched junction nucleotides: 9. The CDR3 nucleotides are TGTGCCAGCAGCTTAGGCTGGGGACAGGGATCAAATAACTATGGCTACACCTTC. It is translated as CASSLGWGQGSNNYGYTF.

The rearrangement uses TRBV6-1 and TRBJ1-5; tentatively, D is TRBD1 (5 bases). This CDR3 has 15 amino acids. Germline CDR1 MNHNS, CDR2 SASEGT. The ends were cut back, 1 base at V and 3 bases at J, with 10 bases in the middle. CDR3 bases: TGTGCCAGCAGTGAAGTTGGGGGGTACAATCAGCCCCAGCATTTT. It codes for CASSEVGGYNQPQHF.

CDR3 sequence reads: CASATPGQGSNEQYF. As DNA, the CDR3 is TGTGCTAGTGCCACTCCGGGACAGGGGTCGAACGAGCAGTACTTC. The V call is TRBV12-5, the J call TRBJ2-7; 10 bases fit TRBD1. This CDR3 is built from 15 residues. Germline V gene lookup returns CDR1 LGHNT and CDR2 FRNRAP. Germline trimming cut 7 bases from V and 5 bases from J; bases unmatched to any gene: 11.

The gene calls are TRBV5-6 and TRBJ1-2; D is perhaps TRBD1 (5 bases). V was pared by 2 bases and J by 5 bases, with 16 bases between. Per germline, CDR1 SGHDT and CDR2 YYEEEE. The CDR3 is 15 residues long. The DNA for the CDR3 is TGTGCCAGCAGCTTCTTCCACGGGACTGTGTATGGCTACACCTTC. Translation gives CASSFFHGTVYGYTF.

The genes are TRBV30 and TRBJ2-3; D unresolved. V lost 0 bases and J 0 bases, leaving 4 bases between the germline ends. Looked up from germline, CDR1 is GTSNPN and CDR2 is SVGIG (reference sequence). The CDR3 runs 13 residues. Here the CDR3 reads CAWSVRSTDTQYF. The CDR3 DNA sequence: TGTGCCTGGAGTGTACGGAGCACAGATACGCAGTATTTT.

J is TRBJ2-7 and V is TRBV29-1, with TRBD1 matching 8 bases. This CDR3 spans 12 amino acids. V gave up 6 bases and J gave up 5 bases; unmatched junction bases: 6. Germline V lookup: CDR1 SQVTM, CDR2 ANQGSEA. The CDR3 sequence is CSVRTGSNEQYF. The CDR3 DNA reads as TGCAGCGTCAGGACAGGGTCGAACGAGCAGTACTTC.

This clone was counted once. The chain has TRBV28 and TRBJ2-7; no definite D call. Trimming cost V 6 bases and J 1 base, with 16 bases left between them. This CDR3 region has 15 residues. Germline V CDR1 and CDR2: MDHEN, SYDVKM. The CDR3 region is CASRSQPRRSYEQYF. DNA for the CDR3: TGTGCCAGCAGAAGTCAACCCCGGCGGTCCTACGAGCAGTACTTC.

V and J are TRBV19 and TRBJ2-7; the match to TRBD1 covers 9 bases. Germline V CDR1 and CDR2: LNHDA, SQIVND (reference sequence). With 6 bases clipped from V and 6 bases from J, the junction kept 6 bases outside the gene matches. The CDR3 contains 13 residues. The CDR3 sequence: CASRQGTGSEQYF. The CDR3 nucleotides read TGTGCCAGTAGGCAGGGGACAGGGAGCGAGCAGTACTTC.

The chain joins TRBV5-1 to TRBJ2-7; 8 bases fit TRBD1. The V gene's germline CDR1 is SGHRS and CDR2 YFSETQ. This CDR3 comprises 14 residues. J gave up 5 bases and V 4 bases, and 8 bases lay outside the gene matches. In DNA, the CDR3 is TGCGCCAGCAGCCCATCGACAGGGGCCGACGAGCAGTACTTC. Protein sequence: CASSPSTGADEQYF.

The CDR3 bases are TGTGCCAGCAGCGTCGCAGGGCTGAACACTGAAGCTTTCTTT. Translation gives CASSVAGLNTEAFF. The rearrangement uses TRBV9 and TRBJ1-1; D is possibly TRBD1 (5 bases). Germline-derived CDR1 and CDR2 are SGDLS and YYNGEE. V was pared by 2 bases and J by 0 bases, with 8 bases between. The CDR3 contains 14 residues.